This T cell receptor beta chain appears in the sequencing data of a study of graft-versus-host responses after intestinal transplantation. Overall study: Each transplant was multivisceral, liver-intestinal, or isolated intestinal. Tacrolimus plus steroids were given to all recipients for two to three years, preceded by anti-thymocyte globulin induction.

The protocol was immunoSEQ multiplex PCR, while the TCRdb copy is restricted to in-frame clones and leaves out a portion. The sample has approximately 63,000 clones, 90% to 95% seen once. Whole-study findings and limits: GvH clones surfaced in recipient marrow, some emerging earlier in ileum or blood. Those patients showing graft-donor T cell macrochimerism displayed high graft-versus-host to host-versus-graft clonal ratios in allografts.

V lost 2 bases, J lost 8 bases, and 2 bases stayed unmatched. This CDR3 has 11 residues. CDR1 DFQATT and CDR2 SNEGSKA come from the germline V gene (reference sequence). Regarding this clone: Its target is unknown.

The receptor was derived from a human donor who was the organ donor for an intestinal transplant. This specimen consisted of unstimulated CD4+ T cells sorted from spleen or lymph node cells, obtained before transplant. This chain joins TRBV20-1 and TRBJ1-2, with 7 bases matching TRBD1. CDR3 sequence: CSARQGEGYTF. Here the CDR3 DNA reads TGCAGTGCTAGACAGGGGGAGGGCTACACCTTC.